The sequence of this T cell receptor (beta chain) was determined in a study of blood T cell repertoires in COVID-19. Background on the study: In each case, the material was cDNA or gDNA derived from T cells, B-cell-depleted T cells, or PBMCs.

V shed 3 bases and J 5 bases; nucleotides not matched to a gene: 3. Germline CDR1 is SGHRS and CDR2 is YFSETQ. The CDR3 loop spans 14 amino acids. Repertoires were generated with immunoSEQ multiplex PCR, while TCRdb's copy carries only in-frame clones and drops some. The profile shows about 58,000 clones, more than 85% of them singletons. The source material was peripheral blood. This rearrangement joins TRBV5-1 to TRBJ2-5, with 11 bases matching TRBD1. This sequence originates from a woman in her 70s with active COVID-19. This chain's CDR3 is CASSSDRGQETQYF. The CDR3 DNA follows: TGCGCCAGCAGCTCGGACAGGGGGCAGGAGACCCAGTACTTC. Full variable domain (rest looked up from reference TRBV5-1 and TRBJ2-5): KAGVTQTPRYLIKTRGQQVTLSCSPISGHRSVSWYQQTPGQGLQFLFEYFSETQRNKGNFPGRFSGRQFSNSRSEMNVSTLELGDSALYLCASSSDRGQETQYFGPGTRLLVL.